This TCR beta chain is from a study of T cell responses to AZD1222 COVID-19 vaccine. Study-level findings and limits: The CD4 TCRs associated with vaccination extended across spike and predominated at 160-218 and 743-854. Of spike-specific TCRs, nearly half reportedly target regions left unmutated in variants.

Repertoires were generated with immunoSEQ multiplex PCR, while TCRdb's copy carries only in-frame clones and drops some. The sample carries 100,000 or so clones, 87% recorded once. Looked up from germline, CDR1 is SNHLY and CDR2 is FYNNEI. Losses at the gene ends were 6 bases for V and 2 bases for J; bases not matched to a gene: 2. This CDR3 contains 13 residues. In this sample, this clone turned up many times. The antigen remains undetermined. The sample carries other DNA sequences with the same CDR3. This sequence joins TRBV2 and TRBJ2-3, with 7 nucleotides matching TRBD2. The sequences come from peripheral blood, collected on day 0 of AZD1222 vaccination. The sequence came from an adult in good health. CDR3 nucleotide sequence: TGTGCCAGCAGCCGGGACTACACAGATACGCAGTATTTT. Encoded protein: CASSRDYTDTQYF.